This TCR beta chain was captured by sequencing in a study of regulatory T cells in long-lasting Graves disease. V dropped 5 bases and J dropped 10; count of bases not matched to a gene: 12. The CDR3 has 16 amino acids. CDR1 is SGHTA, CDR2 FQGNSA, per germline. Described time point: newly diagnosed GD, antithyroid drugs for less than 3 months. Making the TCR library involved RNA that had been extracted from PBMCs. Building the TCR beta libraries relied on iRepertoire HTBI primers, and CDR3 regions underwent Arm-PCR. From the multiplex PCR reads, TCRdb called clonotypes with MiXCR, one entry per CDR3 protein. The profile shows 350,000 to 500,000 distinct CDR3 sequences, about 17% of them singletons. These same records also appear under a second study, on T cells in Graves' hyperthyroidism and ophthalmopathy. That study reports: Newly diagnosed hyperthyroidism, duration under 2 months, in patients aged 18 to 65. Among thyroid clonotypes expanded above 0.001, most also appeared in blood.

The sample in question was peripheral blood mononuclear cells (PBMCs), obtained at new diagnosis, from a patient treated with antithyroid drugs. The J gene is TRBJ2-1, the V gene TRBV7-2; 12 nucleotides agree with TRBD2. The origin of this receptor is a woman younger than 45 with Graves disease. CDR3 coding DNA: TGTGCCAGCAGCGCCGGACTAGCGGGACCTCCATGGGAGCAGTTCTTC. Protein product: CASSAGLAGPPWEQFF.